This T cell receptor beta chain originates from a study of T cells in women clearing cervical HPV infection. The CDR3 extends over 13 amino acids. From germline, CDR1 is SGHRS and CDR2 YFSETQ. Trimming took 4 bases from V and 4 from J, leaving 11 bases between them. Notes on this clone: The read terminates 3 residues before the CDR3 end, so the remaining end is supplied by the germline J gene.

The method was immunoSEQ multiplex PCR; TCRdb's version includes in-frame clones alone and lacks a portion of them. This table holds about 30,000 clones. Dot-blot hybridization genotyped cervical HPV amplified with MY09/MY11 PCR. The source of this sequence is a woman aged 18 to 75 with a cervical HPV16 infection that either progressed to CIN3+ or cleared (not recorded which). Specimen: blood buffy coat. The chain joins TRBV5-1 to TRBJ2-5; TRBD2 might be the D (6 bases). CDR3 residues: CASSGQGGETQYF. The DNA read from the CDR3 is TGCGCCAGCAGCGGGCAGGGAGGAGAGACC.